Each of the 29 T cell receptor beta chains below was sequenced from the same sample in a study of blood T cell repertoires in COVID-19. The data were produced by immunoSEQ multiplex PCR, yet TCRdb's version contains in-frame clones alone and is incomplete. The repertoire holds about 140,000 clones, 80% to 85% seen once, with more than 7.5% in the top ten. The sequencing sample was made of peripheral blood. The receptors shown here come from an older woman with active or convalescent COVID-19.

The chain is built from TRBV5-4 and TRBJ2-2, with D unclear. Germline assignment: CDR1 SGHNT and CDR2 YYREEE (reference sequence). Trimming took 4 bases from V and 5 from J, leaving 12 bases between them. This CDR3 has 14 amino acids. This CDR3 is CASSPTPETGELFF. In nucleotides, the CDR3 is TGTGCCAGCAGCCCCACCCCAGAAACCGGGGAGCTGTTTTTT.

The chain links TRBV28 to TRBJ2-2; 8 nucleotides agree with TRBD1. The germline gives CDR1 MDHEN, CDR2 SYDVKM. V gave up 4 bases and J gave up 1 base; unmatched junction bases: 8. The CDR3 runs to 17 residues. DNA for the CDR3: TGTGCCAGCAGTTCTCACACCGGGACAGGGAACACCGGGGAGCTGTTTTTT. Its translation is CASSSHTGTGNTGELFF.

The chain recombines TRBV6-5 with TRBJ2-7; TRBD2 aligns across 7 bases. This CDR3 region has 16 residues. CDR1 and CDR2 from the germline V gene are MNHEY and SVGAGI. V dropped 0 bases and J dropped 7; count of bases not matched to a gene: 12. The chain's CDR3 is CASSYSKTSYFSEQYF. The DNA for the CDR3 is TGTGCCAGCAGTTACTCAAAGACTAGCTACTTCTCTGAGCAGTACTTC.

V gene TRBV6-6 combines with J gene TRBJ1-2; perhaps TRBD1 as D (6 bases). The germline gives CDR1 MNHNY, CDR2 SVGAGI (reference sequence). The length of the CDR3 is 16 residues. V lost 6 bases to trimming and J lost 2 bases, with 19 bases between them. This chain's CDR3 is CASRTAPGQSNYGYTF. CDR3 nucleotides: TGTGCCAGCAGAACGGCCCCTGGACAGTCGAACTATGGCTACACCTTC.

J is TRBJ2-7 and V is TRBV5-1; D is perhaps TRBD2 (6 bases). The V end was cut by 0 bases, the J end by 2 bases, with 12 bases between. The CDR3 contains 15 residues. Per germline, CDR1 SGHRS and CDR2 YFSETQ. CDR3 loop: CASSLDGSGAYEQYF. The DNA for the CDR3 is TGCGCCAGCAGCTTGGATGGTAGCGGAGCCTACGAGCAGTACTTC.

The chain carries TRBV28 and TRBJ2-7; TRBD1 aligns across 11 bases. The junction had 5 bases not matched to a gene; V was cut back by 5 bases and J by 5 bases. Germline V lookup: CDR1 MDHEN, CDR2 SYDVKM. This CDR3 has 14 amino acids. The CDR3 DNA follows: TGTGCCAGCAGTCCGGGACAGGGGGAACACGAGCAGTACGTC. Amino acids: CASSPGQGEHEQYV.

J is TRBJ2-7 and V is TRBV28; D is ambiguous. Germline CDR1 and CDR2: MDHEN and SYDVKM. Trimming left V 5 bases short and J 6 bases short, with 20 bases between. The CDR3 extends over 15 amino acids. This CDR3 reads CASSPLTLQVGEQYF. The DNA for the CDR3 is TGTGCCAGCAGTCCCCTTACGTTGCAGGTTGGCGAGCAGTACTTC.

This clone was seen a few times. The V gene is TRBV29-1, the J gene TRBJ1-2; the match to TRBD1 covers 7 bases. Trimming at V came to 4 bases and at J to 5 bases, leaving 4 bases not matched to a gene. Per the germline V gene, CDR1 is SQVTM and CDR2 is ANQGSEA. CDR3 length equals 12 residues. The CDR3 coding sequence is TGCAGCGTTGGAGGGGGCAAATATGGCTACACCTTC. Protein: CSVGGGKYGYTF.

The chain couples TRBV5-1 to TRBJ1-4; D remains unclear. V lost 0 bases to trimming and J lost 7 bases, with 13 bases between them. Germline-derived CDR1 and CDR2 are SGHRS and YFSETQ. This CDR3 spans 15 amino acids. The CDR3 DNA sequence: TGCGCCAGCAGCTTGGGGCCGGGAGAAGGTGAAAAACTGTTTTTT. Its protein product is CASSLGPGEGEKLFF.

The chain has TRBV11-3 and TRBJ2-2; possibly TRBD1 for D (5 bases). This CDR3 has 14 residues. The germline CDR1 and CDR2 sequences are SGHNT and YENEEA. V lost 5 bases and J lost 1, with 8 bases in between. The CDR3 loop reads CASSPRVNTGELFF. The CDR3 DNA is TGTGCCAGCAGCCCCAGGGTGAACACCGGGGAGCTGTTTTTT.

V is TRBV28 and J is TRBJ1-1; 11 bases fit TRBD1. Per the germline V gene, CDR1 is MDHEN and CDR2 is SYDVKM. V dropped 5 bases and J dropped 4; count of bases not matched to a gene: 9. This CDR3 is 16 amino acids long. CDR3 in amino acids: CASSASDRGLFTEAFF. The CDR3 region has the DNA TGTGCCAGCAGTGCCTCGGACAGGGGGCTTTTCACTGAAGCTTTCTTT.

This clone has more than one count but fewer than ten. The rearrangement links TRBV5-6 to TRBJ2-2; D possibly corresponds to TRBD1 (5 bases). Trimming took off 0 bases at V and 6 bases at J, with 6 bases between the two ends. This CDR3 comprises 13 residues. The germline V gene encodes CDR1 SGHDT and CDR2 YYEEEE. The CDR3 nucleotides read TGTGCCAGCAGCTTGGTGGGGCCCGGGGAGCTGTTTTTT. Its translation is CASSLVGPGELFF.

This clone was counted only a few times. This chain links TRBV3-1 (or the pseudogene TRBV3-2) with TRBJ2-7; a weak D match, TRBD1 (5 bases). The CDR3 has 12 residues. The V end lost 1 base, the J end lost 12 bases, and 13 bases lay between the germline ends. The germline V gene encodes CDR1 LGHDT and CDR2 YNNKEL (reference sequence). The CDR3 DNA sequence: TGTGCCAGCAGCCAAGGCCGGCAGGGCCTGTACGTC. Amino acids: CASSQGRQGLYV.

The chain recombines TRBV11-1 with TRBJ2-1; TRBD1 aligns across 8 bases. Germline V gene data show CDR1 as SGHAT and CDR2 as FQDESV (reference sequence). The CDR3 contains 13 residues. The junction had 3 bases not matched to a gene; V was cut back by 1 base and J by 10 bases. In nucleotides, the CDR3 is TGTGCCAGCAGCTTAGGCCGGGACAGGGAGCAGTTCTTC. This encodes CASSLGRDREQFF.

The chain has TRBV7-8 and TRBJ2-3; D not certain. Trimming removed 2 bases from V and 0 bases from J, with 9 bases in between. The CDR3 runs to 15 residues. Germline CDR1 and CDR2: SGHVS and FQNEAQ. The DNA of the CDR3 is TGTGCCAGCAGCTTAAAGGCGGCCAGCACAGATACGCAGTATTTT. This codes for CASSLKAASTDTQYF.

The chain couples TRBV6-5 to TRBJ2-2; perhaps TRBD1 as D (6 bases). Trimming pared 6 bases from V and 0 bases from J, leaving 11 bases between. Germline V gene sequence: CDR1 MNHEY, CDR2 SVGAGI. The CDR3 is 15 amino acids. CDR3 bases: TGTGCCAGCAGCCGGGACACCACGAACACCGGGGAGCTGTTTTTT. Its translation: CASSRDTTNTGELFF.

This clone occurred once. The chain uses TRBV6-5 and TRBJ2-7; TRBD2 might be the D (6 bases). CDR1 and CDR2 from the germline V gene are MNHEY and SVGAGI. This CDR3 has 14 amino acids. Trimming stripped 7 bases from V and 4 bases from J, with 17 bases between. The DNA of the CDR3 is TGTGCCAGCACCTATCTGCCGGAGGGGTACGAGCAGTACGTC. Its translation is CASTYLPEGYEQYV.

CDR3 in amino acids: CASSMADLSGQETQYF. In DNA form, the CDR3 reads TGTGCCAGTAGTATGGCGGACTTGAGCGGCCAAGAGACCCAGTACTTC. The chain links TRBV19 to TRBJ2-5; D might be TRBD2 (5 bases). Per the germline V gene, CDR1 is LNHDA and CDR2 is SQIVND (reference sequence). Trimming shortened V by 3 bases and J by 1 base, and 15 bases separated the two germline ends. This CDR3 is 16 amino acids long.

The genes are TRBV6-2 or TRBV6-3 and TRBJ1-5, with 7 bases matching TRBD1. With 2 bases clipped from V and 5 bases from J, the junction kept 6 bases outside the gene matches. CDR3 length: 15 amino acids. Germline CDR1 is MNHEY and CDR2 is SVGEGT. CDR3 DNA: TGTGCCAGCAGTTACGGGTCAGGGGGTCATCAGCCCCAGCATTTT. Amino acids: CASSYGSGGHQPQHF.

V and J are TRBV7-8 and TRBJ1-6; D is uncertain. The germline V gene has CDR1 SGHVS and CDR2 FQNEAQ. Trimming left V 0 bases short and J 0 bases short, with 15 bases between. The CDR3 consists of 19 residues. CDR3 sequence (DNA): TGTGCCAGCAGCTTAGCGCTCCGTCCGGGGAGCTCCTATAATTCACCCCTCCACTTT. It specifies CASSLALRPGSSYNSPLHF.

The V call is TRBV19, the J call TRBJ2-1; 9 bases match TRBD1. The CDR3 consists of 14 residues. The germline CDR1 and CDR2 sequences are LNHDA and SQIVND (reference sequence). The V and J ends lost 3 bases and 10 bases, in that order; junction bases with no gene match: 7. The CDR3 DNA reads as TGTGCCAGTAGTATGGGACAGGGTGATCGGGAGCAGTTCTTC. This encodes CASSMGQGDREQFF. Based on the CDR3 plus reference TRBV19 and TRBJ2-1, the full variable domain is DGGITQSPKYLFRKEGQNVTLSCEQNLNHDAMYWYRQDPGQGLRLIYYSQIVNDFQKGDIAEGYSVSREKKESFPLTVTSAQKNPTAFYLCASSMGQGDREQFFGPGTRLTVL.

The rearrangement links TRBV5-1 to TRBJ1-2; D not certain. The CDR3 consists of 13 residues. V lost 4 bases and J lost 8, with 15 bases in between. Germline CDR1 is SGHRS and CDR2 is YFSETQ. CDR3 residues: CASSIDTFGGYTF. In DNA form, the CDR3 reads TGCGCCAGCAGCATCGACACATTTGGGGGCTACACCTTC.

The gene calls are TRBV6-6 and TRBJ1-2; D is unclear. With 6 bases removed from V and 7 bases from J, the gap between germline ends came to 12 bases. Per the germline V gene, CDR1 is MNHNY and CDR2 is SVGAGI (reference sequence). CDR3 length: 12 residues. This CDR3 reads CASRFEGPGYTF. Here the CDR3 DNA reads TGTGCCAGCAGATTTGAGGGCCCTGGCTACACCTTC.

The V call is TRBV5-1, the J call TRBJ2-5; D remains unclear. Trimming stripped 5 bases from V and 5 bases from J, with 7 bases between. This CDR3 has 11 residues. CDR1 and CDR2 (germline): SGHRS, YFSETQ. This CDR3 reads CASREMETQYF. CDR3 bases: TGCGCCAGCAGGGAGATGGAGACCCAGTACTTC.

The chain employs TRBV7-2 and TRBJ2-1, with a tentative D call TRBD2 (5 bases). The germline V gene encodes CDR1 SGHTA and CDR2 FQGNSA. The CDR3 is 14 residues long. Trimming pared 5 bases from V and 4 bases from J, leaving 12 bases between. CDR3 in DNA: TGTGCCAGCAGCCCAGACTACTTATACAATGAGCAGTTCTTC. Its translation: CASSPDYLYNEQFF.

This clone has just a few counts. The sample carries other DNA sequences with the same CDR3. The chain employs TRBV5-4 and TRBJ2-4; a possible D gene is TRBD2 (5 bases). Germline CDR1 and CDR2: SGHNT and YYREEE (reference sequence). The CDR3 contains 12 residues. The V end lost 3 bases, the J end lost 7 bases, and 8 bases lay between the germline ends. The CDR3 loop reads CASSSPGNIQYF. The CDR3 region has the DNA TGTGCCAGCAGCTCCCCGGGGAACATTCAGTACTTC. Variable domain in full (rest from reference TRBV5-4 and TRBJ2-4): ETGVTQSPTHLIKTRGQQVTLRCSSQSGHNTVSWYQQALGQGPQFIFQYYREEENGRGNFPPRFSGLQFPNYSSELNVNALELDDSALYLCASSSPGNIQYFGAGTRLSVL.

The chain uses TRBV6-5 and TRBJ2-3; TRBD2 agrees at 7 bases. The J segment lost 7 bases and the V segment lost 8 bases, leaving 6 bases of the junction unmatched. Germline V gene sequence: CDR1 MNHEY, CDR2 SVGAGI. CDR3 length: 12 amino acids. The CDR3: CASGASGYTQYF. The DNA for the CDR3 is TGTGCCAGCGGGGCTAGCGGATATACGCAGTATTTT.

This clone was seen only a few times. V gene TRBV5-1 combines with J gene TRBJ2-1; 10 bases map to TRBD2. Per the germline V gene, CDR1 is SGHRS and CDR2 is YFSETQ. After removal of 4 bases from V and 7 bases from J, the junction contained 2 bases not matched to a gene. The CDR3 runs to 13 residues. This CDR3 is CASSTGLANEQFF. CDR3 DNA sequence: TGCGCCAGCAGCACGGGACTAGCGAATGAGCAGTTCTTC.

This clone has a single count. This chain uses TRBV6-2 or TRBV6-3 with TRBJ2-7; 11 bases align to TRBD2. Germline CDR1 MNHEY, CDR2 SVGEGT. V shed 0 bases and J 0 bases; nucleotides not matched to a gene: 10. The CDR3 extends over 19 amino acids. The CDR3, as DNA: TGTGCCAGCAGTTACTCCCCTAGCGGGGGGTCCGGAAGCTCCTACGAGCAGTACGTC. Its protein product is CASSYSPSGGSGSSYEQYV.